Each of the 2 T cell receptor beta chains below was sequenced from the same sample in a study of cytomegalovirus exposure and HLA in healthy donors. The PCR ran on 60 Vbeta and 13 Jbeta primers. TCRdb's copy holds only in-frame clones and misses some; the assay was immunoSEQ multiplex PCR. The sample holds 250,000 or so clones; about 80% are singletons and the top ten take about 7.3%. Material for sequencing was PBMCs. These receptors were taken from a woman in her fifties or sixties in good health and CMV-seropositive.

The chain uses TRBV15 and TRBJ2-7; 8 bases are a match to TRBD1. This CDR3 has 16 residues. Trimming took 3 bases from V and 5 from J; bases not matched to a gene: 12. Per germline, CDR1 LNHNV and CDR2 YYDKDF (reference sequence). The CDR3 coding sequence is TGTGCCACCAGCAGCCCTGCTGGGGCAGGGGGCCACGAGCAGTACTTC. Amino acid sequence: CATSSPAGAGGHEQYF.

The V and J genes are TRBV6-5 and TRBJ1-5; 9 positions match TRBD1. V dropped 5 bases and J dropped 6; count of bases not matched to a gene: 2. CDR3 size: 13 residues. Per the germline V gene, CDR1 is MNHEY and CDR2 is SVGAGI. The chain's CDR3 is CASSLDRGQPQHF. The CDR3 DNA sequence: TGTGCCAGCAGTCTGGACAGGGGTCAGCCCCAGCATTTT.